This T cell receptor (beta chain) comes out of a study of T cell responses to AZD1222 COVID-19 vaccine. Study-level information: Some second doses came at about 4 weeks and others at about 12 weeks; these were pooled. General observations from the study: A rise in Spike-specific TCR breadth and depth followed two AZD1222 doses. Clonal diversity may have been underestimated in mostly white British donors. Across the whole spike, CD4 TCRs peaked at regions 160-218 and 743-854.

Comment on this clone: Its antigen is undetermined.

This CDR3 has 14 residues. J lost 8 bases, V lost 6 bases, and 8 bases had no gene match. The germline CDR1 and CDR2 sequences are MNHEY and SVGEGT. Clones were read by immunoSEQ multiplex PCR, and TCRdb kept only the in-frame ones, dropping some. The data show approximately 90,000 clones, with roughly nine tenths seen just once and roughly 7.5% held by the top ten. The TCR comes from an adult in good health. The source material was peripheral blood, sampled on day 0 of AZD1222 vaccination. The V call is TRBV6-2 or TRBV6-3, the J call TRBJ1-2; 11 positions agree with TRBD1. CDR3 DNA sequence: TGTGCCAGCAGCCGCGGACAGGGGGCGCGAGGCTACACCTTC. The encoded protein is CASSRGQGARGYTF.